Below are 8 T cell receptor beta chains sequenced from a single sample in a study of CD8 T cells in ankylosing spondylitis. Via MiXCR, TCRdb re-called the 5' RACE reads, giving one row per CDR3 protein. The data contain a few hundred thousand distinct CDR3 sequences, roughly 10% of them singletons. Sequenced material: blood, either unsorted or a sorted T cell fraction (not recorded which). The receptors come from a male donor with ankylosing spondylitis or in good health (not recorded which).

This clonotype turned up a few times. The chain combines TRBV28 with TRBJ2-3, with TRBD2 matching over 9 bases. CDR1 is MDHEN and CDR2 is SYDVKM in the germline V gene. The junction had 9 bases not matched to a gene; V was cut back by 8 bases and J by 0 bases. The CDR3 spans 16 residues. Here the CDR3 DNA reads TGTGCCAGCGTGACTAGCGGAGCCACTAGCACAGATACGCAGTATTTT. It translates to CASVTSGATSTDTQYF.

This clonotype came up many times. The V gene is TRBV20-1, the J gene TRBJ2-7, with 9 bases identical to TRBD1. The CDR3 extends over 14 amino acids. The V segment lost 6 bases and the J segment 6 bases; nucleotides outside the gene matches: 12. Germline CDR1 is DFQATT and CDR2 is SNEGSKA (reference sequence). CDR3 sequence: CSAVSGTGIGEQYF. Written as DNA, the CDR3 is TGCAGTGCAGTCTCCGGGACAGGGATAGGCGAGCAGTACTTC.

J is TRBJ2-1 and V is TRBV28; unclear D gene. Per the germline V gene, CDR1 is MDHEN and CDR2 is SYDVKM. The CDR3 loop spans 13 amino acids. Trimming removed 3 bases from V and 6 bases from J, with 9 bases in between. CDR3 in amino acids: CASSFLPLNEQFF. The CDR3 DNA is TGTGCCAGCAGTTTTCTCCCCCTCAATGAGCAGTTCTTC.

This clonotype occurred a few times. The chain links TRBV11-2 to TRBJ2-3, with TRBD2 matching over 12 bases. Germline assignment: CDR1 SGHAT and CDR2 FQNNGV. With 5 bases clipped from V and 0 bases from J, the junction kept 9 bases outside the gene matches. The CDR3 spans 18 residues. DNA for the CDR3: TGTGCCAGCAGCCAGACTAGCGGGGGACCATCTAGCACAGATACGCAGTATTTT. Residues: CASSQTSGGPSSTDTQYF. Full variable domain (remainder filled in from reference TRBV11-2 and TRBJ2-3): EAGVAQSPRYKIIEKRQSVAFWCNPISGHATLYWYQQILGQGPKLLIQFQNNGVVDDSQLPKDRFSAERLKGVDSTLKIQPAKLEDSAVYLCASSQTSGGPSSTDTQYFGPGTRLTVL.

This clonotype has a count of ten or more. The gene calls are TRBV5-1 and TRBJ2-2; TRBD1 aligns across 8 bases. CDR3 length: 15 amino acids. V was clipped by 0 bases and J by 3 bases; unmatched bases: 1. CDR1 and CDR2 from the germline V gene are SGHRS and YFSETQ. The CDR3 bases are TGCGCCAGCAGCTTGGAGGGACAGGACACCGGGGAGCTGTTTTTT. Translated: CASSLEGQDTGELFF.

The table lists this clonotype with many counts. CDR3 region: CASSSDALGGSYEQYF. In nucleotides, the CDR3 is TGTGCCAGCAGTTCGGACGCCCTGGGGGGTTCCTACGAGCAGTACTTC. The V call is TRBV27, the J call TRBJ2-7; D might be TRBD2 (6 bases). The CDR3 contains 16 residues. Trimming shortened V by 4 bases and J by 1 base, and 17 bases separated the two germline ends. CDR1 is MNHEY and CDR2 is SMNVEV in the germline V gene (reference sequence).

This clonotype has a handful of counts. The chain combines TRBV12-3 or TRBV12-4 with TRBJ1-5; unclear D gene. Trimming left V 4 bases short and J 0 bases short, with 13 bases between. This CDR3 comprises 16 residues. In DNA form, the CDR3 reads TGTGCCAGCAGTTCCCTGAGTGGTTATAGCAATCAGCCCCAGCATTTT. As protein: CASSSLSGYSNQPQHF.

This clonotype was picked up many times. The chain is built from TRBV20-1 and TRBJ2-7; D remains unclear. Germline lookup yields CDR1 DFQATT and CDR2 SNEGSKA (reference sequence). The CDR3 is made up of 12 amino acids. The V gene lost 2 bases and the J gene lost 3 bases, with 8 bases spanning the gap. CDR3 sequence: CSARRNRYEQYF. CDR3 nucleotide sequence: TGCAGTGCTAGAAGGAACCGCTACGAGCAGTACTTC.